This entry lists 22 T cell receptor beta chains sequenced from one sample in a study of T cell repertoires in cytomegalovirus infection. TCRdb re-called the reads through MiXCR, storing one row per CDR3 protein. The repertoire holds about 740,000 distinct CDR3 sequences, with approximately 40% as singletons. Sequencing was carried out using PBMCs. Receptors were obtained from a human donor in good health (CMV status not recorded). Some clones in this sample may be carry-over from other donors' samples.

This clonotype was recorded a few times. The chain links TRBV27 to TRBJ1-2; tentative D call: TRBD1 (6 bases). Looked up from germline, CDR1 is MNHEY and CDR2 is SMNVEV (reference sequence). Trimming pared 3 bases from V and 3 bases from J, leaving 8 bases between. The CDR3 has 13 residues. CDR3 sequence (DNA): TGTGCCAGCAGTTTGGGGGCCTACTATGGCTACACCTTC. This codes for CASSLGAYYGYTF.

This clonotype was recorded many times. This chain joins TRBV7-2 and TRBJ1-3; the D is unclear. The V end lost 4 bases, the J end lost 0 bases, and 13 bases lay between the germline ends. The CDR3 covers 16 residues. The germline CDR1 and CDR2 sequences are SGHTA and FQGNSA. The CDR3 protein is CASSYTGSSSGNTIYF. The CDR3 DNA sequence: TGTGCCAGCAGCTATACGGGGTCTAGCTCTGGAAACACCATATATTTT. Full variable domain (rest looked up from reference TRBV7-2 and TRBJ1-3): GAGVSQSPSNKVTEKGKDVELRCDPISGHTALYWYRQSLGQGLEFLIYFQGNSAPDKSGLPSDRFSAERTGGSVSTLTIQRTQQEDSAVYLCASSYTGSSSGNTIYFGEGSWLTVV.

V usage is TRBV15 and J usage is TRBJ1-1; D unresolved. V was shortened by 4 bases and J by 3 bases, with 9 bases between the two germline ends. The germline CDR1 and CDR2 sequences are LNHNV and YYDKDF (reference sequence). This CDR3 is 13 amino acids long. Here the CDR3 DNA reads TGTGCCACCAGCAAGGGCAGATACACTGAAGCTTTCTTT. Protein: CATSKGRYTEAFF.

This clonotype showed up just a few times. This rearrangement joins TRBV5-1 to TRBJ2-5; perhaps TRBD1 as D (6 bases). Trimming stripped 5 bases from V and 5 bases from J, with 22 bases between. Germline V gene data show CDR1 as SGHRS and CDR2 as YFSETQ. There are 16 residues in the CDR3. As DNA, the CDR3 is TGCGCCAGCAGGCGAACCATAACAGGGAGTGTGGAGACCCAGTACTTC. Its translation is CASRRTITGSVETQYF.

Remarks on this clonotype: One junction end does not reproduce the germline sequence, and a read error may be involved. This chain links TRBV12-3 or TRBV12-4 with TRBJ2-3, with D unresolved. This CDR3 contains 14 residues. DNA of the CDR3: TGTGCCGGCAGCCGCTCCGGGTCCACAGATACGCAGTATTTT. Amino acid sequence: CAGSRSGSTDTQYF.

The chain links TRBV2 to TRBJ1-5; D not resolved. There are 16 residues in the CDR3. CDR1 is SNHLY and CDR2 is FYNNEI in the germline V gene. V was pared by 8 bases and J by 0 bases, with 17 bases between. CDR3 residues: CASLLRAGDSNQPQHF. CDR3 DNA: TGTGCCAGCCTGCTAAGGGCTGGAGATAGCAATCAGCCCCAGCATTTT.

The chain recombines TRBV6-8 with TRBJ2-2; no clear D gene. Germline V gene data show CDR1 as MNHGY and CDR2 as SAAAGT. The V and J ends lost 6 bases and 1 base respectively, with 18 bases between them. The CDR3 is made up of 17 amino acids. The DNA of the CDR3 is TGTGCCAGCAGCAGTTCTTACGCGGCCCTGAACACCGGGGAGCTGTTTTTT. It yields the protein CASSSSYAALNTGELFF.

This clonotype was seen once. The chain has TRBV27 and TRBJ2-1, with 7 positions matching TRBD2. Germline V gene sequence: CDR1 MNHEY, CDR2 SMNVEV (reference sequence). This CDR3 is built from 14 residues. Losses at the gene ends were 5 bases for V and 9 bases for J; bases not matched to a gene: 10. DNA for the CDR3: TGTGCCAGCAGTCCCCTCGACACGGGGGGTGAGCAGTTCTTC. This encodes CASSPLDTGGEQFF.

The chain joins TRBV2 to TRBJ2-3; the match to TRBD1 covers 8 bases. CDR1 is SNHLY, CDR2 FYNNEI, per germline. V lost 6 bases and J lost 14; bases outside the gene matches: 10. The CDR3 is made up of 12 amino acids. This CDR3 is CASRADRDVSYF. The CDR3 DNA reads TGTGCCAGCAGAGCGGACAGGGATGTGTCGTATTTT.

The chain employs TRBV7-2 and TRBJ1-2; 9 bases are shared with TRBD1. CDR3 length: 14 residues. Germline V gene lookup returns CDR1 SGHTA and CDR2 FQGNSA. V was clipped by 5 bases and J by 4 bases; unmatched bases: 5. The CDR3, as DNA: TGTGCCAGCAGCGCGGGACAGGGTGGCTATGGCTACACCTTC. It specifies CASSAGQGGYGYTF.

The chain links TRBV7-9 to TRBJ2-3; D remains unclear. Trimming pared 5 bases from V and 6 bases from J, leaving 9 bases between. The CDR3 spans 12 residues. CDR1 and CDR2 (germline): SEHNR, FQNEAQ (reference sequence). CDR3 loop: CASSLPPDTQYF. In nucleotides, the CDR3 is TGTGCCAGCAGCCTCCCCCCCGATACGCAGTATTTT. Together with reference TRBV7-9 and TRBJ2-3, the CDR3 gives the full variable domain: DTGVSQNPRHKITKRGQNVTFRCDPISEHNRLYWYRQTLGQGPEFLTYFQNEAQLEKSRLLSDRFSAERPKGSFSTLEIQRTEQGDSAMYLCASSLPPDTQYFGPGTRLTVL.

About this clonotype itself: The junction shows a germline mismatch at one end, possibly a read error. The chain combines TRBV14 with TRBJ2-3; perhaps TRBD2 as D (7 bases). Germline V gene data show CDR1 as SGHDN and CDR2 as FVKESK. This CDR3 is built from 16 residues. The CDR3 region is CASYPTRGAGADTQSF. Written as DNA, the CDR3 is TGTGCCAGCTACCCCACTAGGGGGGCGGGAGCTGATACGCAGTCTTTT.

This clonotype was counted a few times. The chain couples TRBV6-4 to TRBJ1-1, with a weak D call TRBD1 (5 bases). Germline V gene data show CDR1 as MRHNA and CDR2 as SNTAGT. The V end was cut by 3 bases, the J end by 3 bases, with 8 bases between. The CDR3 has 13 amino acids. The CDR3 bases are TGTGCCAGCAGTGAGGCGGGGGACACTGAAGCTTTCTTT. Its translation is CASSEAGDTEAFF.

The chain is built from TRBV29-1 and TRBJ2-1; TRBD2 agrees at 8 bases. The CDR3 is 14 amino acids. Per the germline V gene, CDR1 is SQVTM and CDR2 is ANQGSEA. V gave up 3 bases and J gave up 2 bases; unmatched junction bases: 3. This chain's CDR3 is CSVDVGGAYNEQFF. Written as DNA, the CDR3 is TGCAGCGTTGATGTCGGGGGGGCCTACAATGAGCAGTTCTTC.

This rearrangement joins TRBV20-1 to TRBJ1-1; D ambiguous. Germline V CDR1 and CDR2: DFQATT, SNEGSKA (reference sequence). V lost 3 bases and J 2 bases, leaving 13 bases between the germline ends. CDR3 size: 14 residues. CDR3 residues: CSARRGEFNTEAFF. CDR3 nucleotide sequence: TGCAGTGCTAGGCGAGGAGAGTTCAACACTGAAGCTTTCTTT.

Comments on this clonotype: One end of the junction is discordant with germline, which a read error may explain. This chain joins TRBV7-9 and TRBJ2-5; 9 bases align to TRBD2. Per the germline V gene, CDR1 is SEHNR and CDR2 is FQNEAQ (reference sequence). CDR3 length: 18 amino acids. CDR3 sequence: CASTLTVGLAGTQETQYF. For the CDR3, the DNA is TGTGCCAGCACCTTAACAGTCGGTCTAGCGGGAACTCAAGAGACCCAGTACTTC.

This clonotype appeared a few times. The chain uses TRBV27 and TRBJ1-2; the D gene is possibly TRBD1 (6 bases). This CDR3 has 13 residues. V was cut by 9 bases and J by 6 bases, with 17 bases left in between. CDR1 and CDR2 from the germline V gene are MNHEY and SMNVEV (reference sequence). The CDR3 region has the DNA TGTGCCAGTTCGGACAGTTCAAGGGATGGCTACACCTTC. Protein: CASSDSSRDGYTF.

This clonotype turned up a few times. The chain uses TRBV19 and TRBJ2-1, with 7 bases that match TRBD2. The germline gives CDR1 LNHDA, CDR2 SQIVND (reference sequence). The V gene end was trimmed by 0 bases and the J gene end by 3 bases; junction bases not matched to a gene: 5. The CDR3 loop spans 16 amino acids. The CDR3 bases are TGTGCCAGTAGTATAGATCTGGGACTAAACTACAATGAGCAGTTCTTC. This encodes CASSIDLGLNYNEQFF.

CDR3 sequence: CASSLDRGRASDTQYF. The DNA for the CDR3 is TGTGCCAGCAGTTTAGATCGCGGGAGGGCTTCAGATACGCAGTATTTT. This chain links TRBV12-3 or TRBV12-4 with TRBJ2-3; 9 bases align to TRBD2. V lost 1 base and J lost 4; bases outside the gene matches: 6. The CDR3 sequence is 16 residues long.

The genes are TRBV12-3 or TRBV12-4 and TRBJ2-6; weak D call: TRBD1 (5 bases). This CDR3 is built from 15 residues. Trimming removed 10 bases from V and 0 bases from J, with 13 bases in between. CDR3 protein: CANRIYVSGANVLTF. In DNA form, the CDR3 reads TGTGCCAACAGGATATACGTCTCTGGGGCCAACGTCCTGACTTTC.

As DNA, the CDR3 is TGCAGTGCTAGGGCACCGGGCGTCGACGAGCAGTACTTC. Protein product: CSARAPGVDEQYF. This rearrangement joins TRBV20-1 to TRBJ2-7; D call uncertain. This CDR3 spans 13 amino acids. Germline CDR1 and CDR2: DFQATT and SNEGSKA (reference sequence). V lost 3 bases and J 5 bases, leaving 14 bases between the germline ends.

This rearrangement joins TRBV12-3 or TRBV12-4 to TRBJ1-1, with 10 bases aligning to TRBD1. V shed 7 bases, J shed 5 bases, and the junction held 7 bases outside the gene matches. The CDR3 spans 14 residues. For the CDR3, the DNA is TGTGCCAGCATTCGGACAGGGGGGCTGACTGAAGCTTTCTTT. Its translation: CASIRTGGLTEAFF.